The 31 T cell receptor beta chains below were found in one sample sequenced in a study of T-cell memory formation after mild COVID-19. Each CDR3 protein gets one entry after TCRdb re-called the 5' RACE reads with MiXCR. The table includes roughly 300,000 distinct CDR3 sequences, around 8% detected once. The sample was PBMCs or a T cell subset sorted from them (not recorded which). These receptors were collected from a man aged 18 to 29 who had mild COVID-19 (a few samples of this study predate the infection). Cell type and time point are not known.

This clonotype turned up a few times. The chain has TRBV6-2 or TRBV6-3 and TRBJ2-7; D gene uncertain. With 4 bases removed from V and 0 bases from J, the gap between germline ends came to 10 bases. Germline V gene sequence: CDR1 MNHEY, CDR2 SVGEGT. The CDR3 extends over 14 amino acids. CDR3 nucleotides: TGTGCCAGCAGTTCTGAGAGGCTCTCCTACGAGCAGTACTTC. This translates into CASSSERLSYEQYF.

This clonotype was seen a few times. This chain links TRBV18 with TRBJ1-2; D not resolved. The CDR3 has 14 residues. Germline V CDR1 and CDR2: KGHSH, LQKENI. The V and J ends lost 0 bases and 4 bases respectively, with 9 bases between them. CDR3 loop: CASSPPTAAYGYTF. DNA for the CDR3: TGTGCCAGCTCACCACCGACCGCGGCCTATGGCTACACCTTC.

This chain joins TRBV24-1 and TRBJ2-2, with TRBD1 matching 9 bases. The ends lost 10 bases at V and 5 bases at J; junction bases unmatched: 7. The CDR3 has 14 amino acids. Looked up from germline, CDR1 is KGHDR and CDR2 is SFDVKD. The CDR3 nucleotides read TGTGCCACTGCAAGGGGACAGGGAACCGGGGAGCTGTTTTTT. Amino acids: CATARGQGTGELFF.

The gene calls are TRBV7-8 and TRBJ1-6, with D perhaps matching TRBD1 (6 bases). V was shortened by 2 bases and J by 4 bases, with 9 bases between the two germline ends. This CDR3 is 15 amino acids long. The V gene's germline CDR1 is SGHVS and CDR2 FQNEAQ. The DNA of the CDR3 is TGTGCCAGCAGCTTATTACAGGGATATAATTCACCCCTCCACTTT. Translation gives CASSLLQGYNSPLHF.

This clonotype was seen more than once but under ten times. The CDR3 protein is CASSLWEGGSGGGDTQYF. The CDR3 coding sequence is TGTGCCAGCAGCTTATGGGAAGGCGGGAGCGGGGGAGGAGATACGCAGTATTTT. The chain carries TRBV7-8 and TRBJ2-3; TRBD2 aligns across 8 bases. V lost 2 bases and J lost 5; bases outside the gene matches: 15. Per the germline V gene, CDR1 is SGHVS and CDR2 is FQNEAQ. The length of the CDR3 is 18 residues.

Many counts were recorded for this clonotype. The chain links TRBV7-6 to TRBJ2-1, with 7 bases matching TRBD1. V dropped 5 bases and J dropped 1; count of bases not matched to a gene: 11. The germline V gene encodes CDR1 SGHVS and CDR2 FNYEAQ. The CDR3 has 17 amino acids. Written as DNA, the CDR3 is TGTGCCAGCAGCCGTTCCGGGACAGTGGGGTCCTACAATGAGCAGTTCTTC. It translates to CASSRSGTVGSYNEQFF.

The rearrangement joins TRBV27 to TRBJ2-7; 10 bases are shared with TRBD1. This CDR3 is built from 15 residues. The ends lost 4 bases at V and 2 bases at J; junction bases unmatched: 5. Germline V lookup: CDR1 MNHEY, CDR2 SMNVEV (reference sequence). DNA of the CDR3: TGTGCCAGCAGTTACACCGGGACAGGGGCCTACGAGCAGTACTTC. Translation: CASSYTGTGAYEQYF.

This clonotype appeared a single time. The junction and the germline gene differ at one end; a read error may be behind it. The V and J genes are TRBV7-2 and TRBJ1-3, with a possible D match to TRBD1 (5 bases). Germline CDR1 SGHTA, CDR2 FQGNSA. The CDR3 is made up of 14 amino acids. CDR3: CASSPEGSANTIYF. The CDR3 DNA is TGTGCCAGCAGCCCTGAGGGGTCTGCAAACACCATATATTTT.

This clonotype appeared a few times. This chain links TRBV19 with TRBJ2-2; weak D call: TRBD1 (5 bases). Trimming removed 6 bases from V and 5 bases from J, with 13 bases in between. The CDR3 covers 14 residues. Germline V CDR1 and CDR2: LNHDA, SQIVND (reference sequence). CDR3 coding DNA: TGTGCCAGTAGCCAGGACATGTGGACCGGGGAGCTGTTTTTT. As protein: CASSQDMWTGELFF.

The chain employs TRBV9 and TRBJ2-7; perhaps TRBD2 as D (6 bases). V lost 0 bases, J lost 0 bases, and 13 bases lay in between. Germline CDR1 is SGDLS and CDR2 is YYNGEE. CDR3 length equals 16 residues. DNA for the CDR3: TGTGCCAGCAGCGTAGCTCCGGGGGATACCTCCTACGAGCAGTACTTC. Protein product: CASSVAPGDTSYEQYF.

This clonotype was counted ten times or more. The chain uses TRBV12-3 or TRBV12-4 and TRBJ1-5, with TRBD1 matching over 9 bases. The CDR3 has 14 residues. The junction had 3 bases not matched to a gene; V was cut back by 5 bases and J by 4 bases. In DNA form, the CDR3 reads TGTGCCAGCAGTAGGGACAGGGAAAATCAGCCCCAGCATTTT. Protein sequence: CASSRDRENQPQHF.

There are a few counts of this clonotype. This chain uses TRBV18 with TRBJ1-3; D perhaps matches TRBD1 (6 bases). This CDR3 has 15 amino acids. V was trimmed by 3 bases and J by 0 bases, leaving 9 bases between them. Germline V gene lookup returns CDR1 KGHSH and CDR2 LQKENI. Here the CDR3 DNA reads TGTGCCAGCTCACCCGACAGGAGCTCTGGAAACACCATATATTTT. It encodes CASSPDRSSGNTIYF.

The V gene is TRBV7-9, the J gene TRBJ1-1; no firm D call. V lost 6 bases and J 4 bases, leaving 15 bases between the germline ends. Germline V gene sequence: CDR1 SEHNR, CDR2 FQNEAQ (reference sequence). The CDR3 length is 14 residues. CDR3: CASSLVIGSTEAFF. DNA for the CDR3: TGTGCCAGCAGTCTCGTCATTGGAAGCACTGAAGCTTTCTTT.

This clonotype was recorded at least ten times. The chain is built from TRBV18 and TRBJ2-2; D is undetermined. CDR1 KGHSH and CDR2 LQKENI come from the germline V gene. V gave up 2 bases and J gave up 7 bases, with 5 bases separating them. This CDR3 is built from 12 residues. The CDR3 DNA reads TGTGCCAGCTCACCAGATGACGGGGAGCTGTTTTTT. It is translated as CASSPDDGELFF.

The chain has TRBV27 and TRBJ1-5, with D possibly matching TRBD1 (5 bases). Germline assignment: CDR1 MNHEY and CDR2 SMNVEV (reference sequence). The CDR3 has 14 amino acids. The ends were cut back, 5 bases at V and 4 bases at J, with 12 bases in the middle. DNA of the CDR3: TGTGCCAGCAGTCTGGATCAGGGTAATCAGCCCCAGCATTTT. It yields the protein CASSLDQGNQPQHF.

This chain connects TRBV4-3 to TRBJ2-1, with 8 bases aligning to TRBD2. The CDR3 length is 14 residues. CDR1 LGHNA and CDR2 YSLEER come from the germline V gene. With V trimmed by 4 bases and J by 5 bases, 4 bases remained unmatched. DNA for the CDR3: TGCGCCAGCAGCCGATGGACTAGCCACAATGAGCAGTTCTTC. Residues: CASSRWTSHNEQFF.

The table lists this clonotype with a few counts. V is TRBV4-1 and J is TRBJ2-3, with 7 positions matching TRBD2. The CDR3 totals 15 residues. The V gene end was trimmed by 2 bases and the J gene end by 7 bases; junction bases not matched to a gene: 9. Germline CDR1 reads MGHRA; CDR2 reads YSYEKL. The CDR3 is CASSQPWGGSNTQYF. The CDR3 coding sequence is TGCGCCAGCAGCCAACCCTGGGGGGGTTCGAATACGCAGTATTTT.

The chain combines TRBV28 with TRBJ2-5, with a weak D call TRBD1 (5 bases). The V gene lost 6 bases and the J gene lost 1 base, with 9 bases spanning the gap. The length of the CDR3 is 13 residues. Per germline, CDR1 MDHEN and CDR2 SYDVKM. The CDR3 reads CASRGRGQETQYF. Here the CDR3 DNA reads TGTGCCAGCAGGGGAAGGGGCCAAGAGACCCAGTACTTC.

The table lists this clonotype with a few counts. This chain links TRBV7-2 with TRBJ2-7; 9 bases line up with TRBD2. J was trimmed by 4 bases and V by 4 bases; bases with no gene match: 8. The CDR3 consists of 15 residues. CDR1 and CDR2 from the germline V gene are SGHTA and FQGNSA. This chain's CDR3 is CASSSERGALYEQYF. For the CDR3, the DNA is TGTGCCAGCAGCTCCGAGCGGGGGGCCCTGTACGAGCAGTACTTC. The whole variable domain, filled in from reference TRBV7-2 and TRBJ2-7, reads GAGVSQSPSNKVTEKGKDVELRCDPISGHTALYWYRQSLGQGLEFLIYFQGNSAPDKSGLPSDRFSAERTGGSVSTLTIQRTQQEDSAVYLCASSSERGALYEQYFGPGTRLTVT.

This clonotype was counted a few times. This rearrangement joins TRBV20-1 to TRBJ1-2; the D is unclear. The CDR3 loop spans 13 amino acids. CDR1 and CDR2 (germline): DFQATT, SNEGSKA (reference sequence). V was shortened by 7 bases and J by 1 base, with 13 bases between the two germline ends. The CDR3 DNA reads TGCAGTGTAATGGCTGGGAATAACTATGGCTACACCTTC. The encoded protein is CSVMAGNNYGYTF.

The chain uses TRBV5-1 and TRBJ2-3, with TRBD1 matching over 7 bases. The V gene end was trimmed by 0 bases and the J gene end by 5 bases; junction bases not matched to a gene: 3. CDR3 length: 14 amino acids. CDR1 is SGHRS and CDR2 is YFSETQ in the germline V gene. For the CDR3, the DNA is TGCGCCAGCAGCTTGGGACAGGGATTAGATACGCAGTATTTT. Its protein product is CASSLGQGLDTQYF. The variable domain in full, completed from reference TRBV5-1 and TRBJ2-3, reads KAGVTQTPRYLIKTRGQQVTLSCSPISGHRSVSWYQQTPGQGLQFLFEYFSETQRNKGNFPGRFSGRQFSNSRSEMNVSTLELGDSALYLCASSLGQGLDTQYFGPGTRLTVL.

V gene TRBV12-3 or TRBV12-4 combines with J gene TRBJ1-2, with 8 bases matching TRBD1. The CDR3 has 14 amino acids. The ends lost 3 bases at V and 5 bases at J; junction bases unmatched: 5. Here the CDR3 DNA reads TGTGCCAGCAGTTTGTCCGGACAGGGATATGGCTACACCTTC. Protein sequence: CASSLSGQGYGYTF.

This clonotype was seen more than once but under ten times. This chain links TRBV7-2 with TRBJ2-3, with 13 bases identical to TRBD2. Germline CDR1 SGHTA, CDR2 FQGNSA. This CDR3 is 15 amino acids long. Trimming took 6 bases from V and 6 from J; bases not matched to a gene: 6. CDR3 residues: CASRASGLAGDTQYF. CDR3 bases: TGTGCCAGCAGGGCTTCGGGACTAGCGGGGGATACGCAGTATTTT.

The chain employs TRBV4-3 and TRBJ2-1, with D perhaps TRBD1 (5 bases). Germline V CDR1 and CDR2: LGHNA, YSLEER. This CDR3 has 13 amino acids. The V end lost 1 base, the J end lost 10 bases, and 11 bases lay between the germline ends. The CDR3 nucleotides read TGCGCCAGCAGCCAAGCAAGGGCAGGGGAGCAGTTCTTC. This encodes CASSQARAGEQFF.

This clonotype was observed a handful of times. This chain uses TRBV6-5 with TRBJ2-3; 11 bases fit TRBD1. The V and J ends lost 5 bases and 7 bases, in that order; junction bases with no gene match: 5. The V gene's germline CDR1 is MNHEY and CDR2 SVGAGI. The CDR3 extends over 14 amino acids. CDR3 bases: TGTGCCAGCAGTCCCGGACAGGGGGCGAATACGCAGTATTTT. Amino acid sequence: CASSPGQGANTQYF.

This clonotype was found a few times. J is TRBJ2-3 and V is TRBV7-8, with D tentatively TRBD1 or TRBD2 (5 bases each). CDR1 and CDR2 from the germline V gene are SGHVS and FQNEAQ. The CDR3 has 13 amino acids. Between the trimmed V and J ends, which lost 6 bases and 5 bases, there was a span of 12 bases. In DNA form, the CDR3 reads TGTGCCAGCAGAGCCCGGGGCCGAGATACGCAGTATTTT. Its translation is CASRARGRDTQYF. Complete variable domain (other parts from reference TRBV7-8 and TRBJ2-3): GAGVSQSPRYKVAKRGQDVALRCDPISGHVSLFWYQQALGQGPEFLTYFQNEAQLDKSGLPSDRFFAERPEGSVSTLKIQRTQQEDSAVYLCASRARGRDTQYFGPGTRLTVL.

This clonotype was seen a handful of times. The gene calls are TRBV5-1 and TRBJ2-5; 9 positions match TRBD2. Trimming at V came to 0 bases and at J to 1 base, leaving 7 bases not matched to a gene. The CDR3 totals 17 residues. Germline V lookup: CDR1 SGHRS, CDR2 YFSETQ. The CDR3 is CASSLGVAGASQETQYF. For the CDR3, the DNA is TGCGCCAGCAGCTTGGGAGTAGCGGGGGCCTCCCAAGAGACCCAGTACTTC.

The V gene is TRBV2, the J gene TRBJ2-1, with 10 bases aligning to TRBD2. CDR3 size: 14 residues. The trim removed 3 bases at V and 9 bases at J, leaving 5 bases unmatched. Germline V gene data show CDR1 as SNHLY and CDR2 as FYNNEI. The CDR3 protein is CASSEKRGGTEQFF. Here the CDR3 DNA reads TGTGCCAGCAGTGAGAAGCGGGGGGGCACTGAGCAGTTCTTC.

Ten or more counts support this clonotype. The rearrangement joins TRBV4-3 to TRBJ2-1; the D gene is possibly TRBD1 (5 bases). This CDR3 contains 16 residues. Trimming stripped 3 bases from V and 2 bases from J, with 14 bases between. Germline CDR1 reads LGHNA; CDR2 reads YSLEER. CDR3 region: CASSQTPQGTYNEQFF. The CDR3 DNA reads TGCGCCAGCAGCCAGACCCCGCAGGGTACCTACAATGAGCAGTTCTTC.

This chain connects TRBV29-1 to TRBJ1-2; the D gene is possibly TRBD1 (5 bases). Trimming left V 4 bases short and J 4 bases short, with 13 bases between. The CDR3 has 13 amino acids. Germline loops: CDR1 SQVTM, CDR2 ANQGSEA. CDR3 protein: CSVGGGGLYGYTF. DNA for the CDR3: TGCAGCGTTGGGGGCGGAGGCCTCTATGGCTACACCTTC.

This clonotype appeared many times. This sequence joins TRBV24-1 and TRBJ2-1, with 10 nucleotides matching TRBD2. V lost 1 base, J lost 5 bases, and 19 bases stayed unmatched. The V gene's germline CDR1 is KGHDR and CDR2 SFDVKD. The CDR3 is 21 residues long. The CDR3 sequence: CATSDFYTRPLGLADHNEQFF. The CDR3 nucleotides are TGTGCCACCAGTGATTTCTACACCCGGCCGCTTGGACTAGCGGATCACAATGAGCAGTTCTTC.